This entry is about one T cell receptor (beta chain). In the authors' workflow: Nucleated cell number was recorded as an estimate derived from reference gene primer amplification. Only in-frame clones appear in the TCRdb table, and some are missing; sequencing was by immunoSEQ multiplex PCR. That table gives V, J and clone size, and the DNA gave D and trimming. The data show about 73,000 clones, 80% to 85% seen once. This sample was included in a study of blood T cell repertoires in COVID-19. Study as a whole: Sites in the United States, Italy and Spain provided acute and convalescent COVID-19 samples. Sources were T cells, B-cell-depleted T cells, or PBMCs; the material itself was cDNA or gDNA.

The CDR3 has 12 amino acids. Per the germline V gene, CDR1 is SNHLY and CDR2 is FYNNEI. Trimming left V 4 bases short and J 4 bases short, with 8 bases between. V gene TRBV2 combines with J gene TRBJ2-7; tentatively, D is TRBD1 (6 bases). The sequence came from a man older than 75 with active or convalescent COVID-19. Sequencing was performed on peripheral blood. CDR3 loop: CASSADSYEQYF. The CDR3 nucleotides are TGTGCCAGCAGTGCGGACAGTTACGAGCAGTACTTC.